This is a list of T cell receptor beta chains from one sample in a study of quantifying T cell responses using KT2 cells. TCRdb reprocessed the UMI-ligation and nested PCR reads via MiXCR and lists one record per CDR3 protein. The sample has 30,000 or so distinct CDR3 sequences; 6% to 8% are singletons. The sequencing sample was made of PBMCs spiked with cells of the T cell clone KT2. The receptors shown here come from a human donor. Each CDR3 is given with its conserved first and last residue. A D gene is named only where the DNA matches it firmly.

j_call d_call v_call cdr3_aa
TRBJ2-1 - TRBV11-2 CASSSIFNEQFF
TRBJ2-3 - TRBV4-3 CASSQDSAPGSSQDTQYF
TRBJ2-5 - TRBV20-1 CSARVQGKYQETQYF
TRBJ2-7 - TRBV11-3 CASSFPGRTYEQYF
TRBJ2-2 - TRBV7-8 CASSLKFLANPGELFF
TRBJ2-7 - TRBV25-1 CASSLTREATYEQYF
TRBJ1-1 - TRBV29-1 CSVGRTGF
TRBJ1-1 TRBD1 TRBV6-1 CASSAGTGVAEAFF
TRBJ2-1 TRBD1 TRBV6-4 CASSARTGSYNEQFF
TRBJ1-2 TRBD1 TRBV4-1 CASSQGPGTGGRGYTF
TRBJ2-7 TRBD1 TRBV5-1 CASSLGRRQGAYEQYF
TRBJ2-7 - TRBV29-1 CSVEVVRVGKKTYEQYF
TRBJ1-1 TRBD1 TRBV9 CASSVLQGETEAFF
TRBJ2-4 - TRBV12-3/TRBV12-4 CASSSSGDKNIQYF
TRBJ2-1 - TRBV24-1 CATSDSDSYNEQFF
TRBJ2-6 TRBD1 TRBV2 CASSPRTGGANVLTF
TRBJ2-7 - TRBV6-5 CASNAPASYEQYF
TRBJ1-1 - TRBV14 CASSHRGNHFF
TRBJ2-5 TRBD2 TRBV3-1 CASSPPGTSGGGQYF
TRBJ1-1 - TRBV30 CAWSVYRKNTEAFF
TRBJ1-5 TRBD1 TRBV6-6 CASSRGTGSNQPQHF
TRBJ1-3 - TRBV2 CASRDGVPGNTIYF
TRBJ2-3 - TRBV2 CASRGVFTGDTQYF
TRBJ2-7 TRBD1 TRBV20-1 CSAGDRYYEQYF
TRBJ2-1 - TRBV20-1 CSAPGSPYNEQFF
TRBJ2-7 TRBD1 TRBV20-1 CSARGTETYEQYF
TRBJ2-2 - TRBV5-1 CASSSLSTGELFF
TRBJ2-7 TRBD1 TRBV6-4 CASRGTGYGYEQYF
TRBJ2-2 TRBD2 TRBV29-1 CSVGLAGVSGELFF
TRBJ2-2 - TRBV6-2/TRBV6-3 CASIDSLYTGELFF
TRBJ2-3 TRBD2 TRBV20-1 CSARDRARGRAPGTDTQYF
TRBJ2-3 TRBD2 TRBV2 CASRRGGGSTDTQYF
TRBJ1-2 TRBD1 TRBV6-2/TRBV6-3 CASSPTGDYGYTF
TRBJ2-7 - TRBV6-2/TRBV6-3 CASPPRVVYEQYF
TRBJ2-3 - TRBV7-9 CASSWRGPTDTQYF
TRBJ2-3 TRBD2 TRBV2 CASSDPSGPDTQYF
TRBJ2-2 - TRBV10-3 CAISARHRRSGELFF
TRBJ1-6 TRBD1 TRBV2 CASSLTGSPGSSPLHF
TRBJ1-3 - TRBV30 CAWSVAGDTIYF
TRBJ2-1 TRBD1 TRBV20-1 CSARGTPGQGYNEQFF
TRBJ2-7 TRBD1 TRBV27 CASSLVGQTPYEQYF
TRBJ2-5 TRBD2 TRBV6-5 CASSYTGTSGAGTQYF
TRBJ2-7 TRBD1 TRBV18 CASSPTGQDPHEQYF
TRBJ2-7 TRBD1 TRBV12-3/TRBV12-4 CASSPTQGPFYEQYF
TRBJ2-1 TRBD1 TRBV7-9 CARDGTGDGNEQFF